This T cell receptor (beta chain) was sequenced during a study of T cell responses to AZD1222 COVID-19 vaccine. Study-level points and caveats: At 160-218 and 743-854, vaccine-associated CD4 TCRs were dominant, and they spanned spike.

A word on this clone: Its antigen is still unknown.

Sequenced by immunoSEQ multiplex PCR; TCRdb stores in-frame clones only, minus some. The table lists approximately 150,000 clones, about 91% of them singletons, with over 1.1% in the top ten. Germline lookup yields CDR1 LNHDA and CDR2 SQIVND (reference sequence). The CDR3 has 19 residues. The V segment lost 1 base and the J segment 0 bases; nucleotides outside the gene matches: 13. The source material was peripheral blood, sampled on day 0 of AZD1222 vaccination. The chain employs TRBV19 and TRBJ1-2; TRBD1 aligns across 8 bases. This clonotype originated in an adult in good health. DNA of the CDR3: TGTGCCAGTAGTATAGCCCAGGGACCCGGGACAGGACCTAACTATGGCTACACCTTC. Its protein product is CASSIAQGPGTGPNYGYTF. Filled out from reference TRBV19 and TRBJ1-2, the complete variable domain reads DGGITQSPKYLFRKEGQNVTLSCEQNLNHDAMYWYRQDPGQGLRLIYYSQIVNDFQKGDIAEGYSVSREKKESFPLTVTSAQKNPTAFYLCASSIAQGPGTGPNYGYTFGSGTRLTVV.